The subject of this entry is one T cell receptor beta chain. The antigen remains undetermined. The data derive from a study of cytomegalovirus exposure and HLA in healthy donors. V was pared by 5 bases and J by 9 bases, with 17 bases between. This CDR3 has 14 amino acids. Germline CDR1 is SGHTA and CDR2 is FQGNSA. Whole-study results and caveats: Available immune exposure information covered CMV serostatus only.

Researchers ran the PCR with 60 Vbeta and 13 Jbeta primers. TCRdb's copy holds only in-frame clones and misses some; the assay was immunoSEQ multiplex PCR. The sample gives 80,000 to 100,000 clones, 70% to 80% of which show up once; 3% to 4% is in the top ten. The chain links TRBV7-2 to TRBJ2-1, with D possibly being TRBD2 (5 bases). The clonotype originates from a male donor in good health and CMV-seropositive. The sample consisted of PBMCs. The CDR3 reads CASSPGFEGTEQFF. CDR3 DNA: TGTGCCAGCAGCCCCGGCTTCGAGGGTACTGAGCAGTTCTTC.